A few counts support the clone carrying this T cell receptor (beta chain). What it binds is not known. Germline values: CDR1 SQVTM, CDR2 ANQGSEA. This CDR3 contains 12 residues. V was cut by 1 base and J by 6 bases, with 10 bases left in between. These data are taken from a study of post-analysis software for immune sequencing data. Study background: Recorded subtypes: relapsing-remitting, secondary progressive, progressive-relapsing; some patients unannotated. Study-wide points: In patients, TRBV5-6, TRBV5-1 and TRBV20-1 belonged to 4 or 5 TRBV segments found more frequently than in controls. Comparison with controls showed significantly lower normalized Chao1 diversity in multiple sclerosis patients.

Carried by the TCR beta cDNA libraries were unique molecular identifiers. Roughly 510,000 cDNA molecules were recovered from an input of about 0.9 to 10 million T cells. Each CDR3 protein is one row after TCRdb ran MiXCR on the PCR reads. The repertoire holds fewer than 850,000 distinct CDR3 sequences, with 46% as singletons. The specimen was blood. The clonotype originates from a girl aged 5 to 17 with multiple sclerosis. This sequence joins TRBV29-1 and TRBJ2-7; D call uncertain. CDR3 in amino acids: CSVEGKLGEQYF. The CDR3 DNA reads as TGCAGCGTTGAAGGCAAGTTGGGCGAGCAGTACTTC.